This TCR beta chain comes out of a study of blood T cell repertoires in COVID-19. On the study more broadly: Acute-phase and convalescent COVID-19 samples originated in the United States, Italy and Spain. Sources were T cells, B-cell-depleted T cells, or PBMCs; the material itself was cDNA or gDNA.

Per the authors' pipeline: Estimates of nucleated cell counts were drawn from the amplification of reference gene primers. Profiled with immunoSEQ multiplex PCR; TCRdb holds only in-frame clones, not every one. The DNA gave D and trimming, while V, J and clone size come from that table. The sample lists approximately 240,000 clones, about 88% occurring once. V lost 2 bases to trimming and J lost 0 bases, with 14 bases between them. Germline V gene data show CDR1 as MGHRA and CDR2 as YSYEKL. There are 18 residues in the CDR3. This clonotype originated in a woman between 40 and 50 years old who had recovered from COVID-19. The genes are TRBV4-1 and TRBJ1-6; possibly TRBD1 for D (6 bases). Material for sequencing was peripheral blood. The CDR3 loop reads CASSQPTGMSSYNSPLHF. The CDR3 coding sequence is TGCGCCAGCAGCCAACCCACAGGGATGAGCTCCTATAATTCACCCCTCCACTTT.